This T cell receptor (beta chain) was documented in a study of T cell responses to AZD1222 COVID-19 vaccine. Broader study findings: White British people made up most donors, females outnumbered males, and clonal diversity was possibly underestimated. It was only after the peak T cell response that any repertoires were sampled.

Concerning this clone: Its cognate antigen is unknown.

The assay was immunoSEQ multiplex PCR, and TCRdb's table has in-frame clones only and misses some. The sample records roughly 180,000 clones, over 80% being singletons. CDR1 and CDR2 (germline): SGHDT, YYEEEE. This CDR3 spans 16 amino acids. V lost 2 bases to trimming and J lost 0 bases; unmatched junction nucleotides: 4. This chain links TRBV5-6 with TRBJ1-5, with TRBD1 identical over 8 bases. This TCR derives from an adult who received the MenACWY meningococcal vaccine as a control. The source was peripheral blood, collected 28 days after the second dose of the MenACWY control vaccine. The CDR3 DNA is TGTGCCAGCAGCTTACGGACAGGGTATAGCAATCAGCCCCAGCATTTT. As protein: CASSLRTGYSNQPQHF.